Each of the 27 T cell receptor beta chains below was sequenced from the same sample in a study of blood T cell repertoires in COVID-19. Assay used: immunoSEQ multiplex PCR; TCRdb lists only in-frame clones, some missing. The sample yields around 110,000 clones, roughly 80% seen once. The sequenced sample consisted of peripheral blood. The receptor set was obtained from a human donor in a cohort sampled during active COVID-19.

The chain couples TRBV5-1 to TRBJ1-1, with 8 bases matching TRBD1. CDR1 is SGHRS, CDR2 YFSETQ, per germline. Germline trimming cut 3 bases from V and 0 bases from J; bases unmatched to any gene: 10. The length of the CDR3 is 17 residues. The CDR3 DNA is TGCGCCAGCAGCTCCGGGACAGGTAAAAACTTGAACACTGAAGCTTTCTTT. Residues: CASSSGTGKNLNTEAFF.

The CDR3 DNA is TGTGCCAGCAGCAAAACTAGCGGGAGCTACGAGCAGTACTTC. This sequence encodes CASSKTSGSYEQYF. The chain recombines TRBV28 with TRBJ2-7; the match to TRBD2 covers 11 bases. Germline V gene sequence: CDR1 MDHEN, CDR2 SYDVKM. The V segment lost 6 bases and the J segment 3 bases; nucleotides outside the gene matches: 4. This CDR3 spans 14 amino acids.

The chain combines TRBV29-1 with TRBJ2-3, with TRBD1 identical over 9 bases. The CDR3 covers 13 residues. V lost 6 bases and J lost 4; bases outside the gene matches: 5. The V gene's germline CDR1 is SQVTM and CDR2 ANQGSEA. CDR3 protein: CSVETGGSDTQYF. CDR3 DNA sequence: TGCAGCGTCGAGACAGGGGGTTCAGATACGCAGTATTTT.

The chain carries TRBV4-1 and TRBJ1-1; a weak D match, TRBD1 (6 bases). CDR3 size: 15 residues. Germline CDR1 reads MGHRA; CDR2 reads YSYEKL. The V and J ends lost 2 bases and 2 bases respectively, with 12 bases between them. The CDR3: CASSQPGQANTEAFF. DNA for the CDR3: TGCGCCAGCAGCCAACCGGGACAAGCAAACACTGAAGCTTTCTTT.

The chain has TRBV12-3 or TRBV12-4 and TRBJ2-1; D remains ambiguous. CDR3 length equals 12 residues. Trimming removed 7 bases at V and 8 bases at J, with 12 bases between. As DNA, the CDR3 is TGTGCCAGCACCTCCTATACTTATGAGCAGTTCTTC. Translating it yields CASTSYTYEQFF.

V and J are TRBV5-1 and TRBJ2-1; 13 bases are shared with TRBD2. V lost 4 bases and J lost 5; bases outside the gene matches: 3. The CDR3 runs 15 residues. Germline V gene lookup returns CDR1 SGHRS and CDR2 YFSETQ. The CDR3 sequence: CASSNGLAGDNEQFF. The CDR3 bases are TGCGCCAGCAGCAATGGACTAGCGGGGGACAATGAGCAGTTCTTC.

V is TRBV19 and J is TRBJ1-1; unclear D gene. The CDR3 length is 13 residues. Germline CDR1 LNHDA, CDR2 SQIVND (reference sequence). V gave up 3 bases and J gave up 4 bases, with 9 bases separating them. CDR3 bases: TGTGCCAGTAGTATCTTAGGGAGCACTGAAGCTTTCTTT. It yields the protein CASSILGSTEAFF.

This clone came up a few times. V usage is TRBV2 and J usage is TRBJ1-6; no clear D. Germline CDR1 SNHLY, CDR2 FYNNEI. This CDR3 is built from 15 residues. Trimming removed 6 bases at V and 0 bases at J, with 9 bases between. CDR3 sequence reads: CASRGRSSYNSPLHF. CDR3 nucleotides: TGTGCCAGCAGGGGGAGGAGCTCCTATAATTCACCCCTCCACTTT.

The V gene is TRBV6-5, the J gene TRBJ2-7; possibly TRBD2 for D (5 bases). The CDR3 has 14 residues. CDR1 MNHEY and CDR2 SVGAGI come from the germline V gene. V dropped 2 bases and J dropped 6 bases, with 14 bases sitting between them. The CDR3 DNA reads as TGTGCCAGCAGTTACACCCACGCGGGCGGCGAGCAGTACTTC. Protein sequence: CASSYTHAGGEQYF.

The chain employs TRBV10-3 and TRBJ2-5, with D maybe TRBD2 (5 bases). This CDR3 region has 13 residues. The ends were cut back, 4 bases at V and 3 bases at J, with 9 bases in the middle. Germline CDR1 ENHRY, CDR2 SYGVKD. As DNA, the CDR3 is TGTGCCATCAGTGCGGGATCCAAAGAGACCCAGTACTTC. It translates to CAISAGSKETQYF.

This clone was counted between two and nine times. The rearrangement joins TRBV11-2 to TRBJ2-2, with TRBD2 matching over 10 bases. The V segment lost 5 bases and the J segment 4 bases; nucleotides outside the gene matches: 7. CDR3 length: 16 residues. Germline CDR1 and CDR2: SGHAT and FQNNGV. Here the CDR3 reads CASSPLAGESTGELFF. The CDR3 DNA sequence: TGTGCCAGCAGCCCCCTAGCGGGAGAGAGCACCGGGGAGCTGTTTTTT.

The chain links TRBV24-1 to TRBJ1-1, with 7 bases identical to TRBD1. This CDR3 has 13 amino acids. Germline CDR1 KGHDR, CDR2 SFDVKD. V gave up 11 bases and J gave up 0 bases; unmatched junction bases: 5. In DNA, the CDR3 is TGTGCCAGCTCGGACAGGTTGAACACTGAAGCTTTCTTT. This translates into CASSDRLNTEAFF.

The chain recombines TRBV2 with TRBJ2-5; 7 nucleotides align to TRBD2. The CDR3 contains 14 residues. After removal of 6 bases from V and 3 bases from J, the junction contained 7 bases not matched to a gene. The germline gives CDR1 SNHLY, CDR2 FYNNEI. The CDR3 region is CASSGRTSEETQYF. Written as DNA, the CDR3 is TGTGCCAGCAGCGGGAGGACCTCTGAAGAGACCCAGTACTTC.

The rearrangement joins TRBV7-8 to TRBJ1-2; D might be TRBD1 (6 bases). CDR1 and CDR2 from the germline V gene are SGHVS and FQNEAQ. The CDR3 has 16 residues. V lost 2 bases and J lost 3, with 16 bases in between. CDR3 loop: CASSLMRTVLDYGYTF. DNA of the CDR3: TGTGCCAGCAGCTTAATGAGGACAGTACTTGACTATGGCTACACCTTC.

This chain's CDR3 is CASSPTGDFLAKNIQYF. The DNA of the CDR3 is TGTGCCAGCAGCCCGACGGGGGATTTTTTAGCCAAAAACATTCAGTACTTC. V and J are TRBV5-8 and TRBJ2-4, with a weak D call TRBD2 (6 bases). The CDR3 loop spans 17 amino acids. Germline V CDR1 and CDR2: SGHTS, YDEGEE. The V end lost 4 bases, the J end lost 0 bases, and 17 bases lay between the germline ends.

The chain links TRBV6-2 or TRBV6-3 to TRBJ1-3; D might be TRBD1 (5 bases). Germline values: CDR1 MNHEY, CDR2 SVGEGT. This CDR3 comprises 17 residues. V lost 0 bases and J lost 0, with 12 bases in between. The CDR3 bases are TGTGCCAGCAGTTACTCGAAGACAGCGCTCTCTGGAAACACCATATATTTT. Translated: CASSYSKTALSGNTIYF.

CDR3 in amino acids: CASIMAGVYNEQFF. The CDR3 bases are TGTGCCAGCATAATGGCGGGAGTATACAATGAGCAGTTCTTC. The chain joins TRBV6-5 to TRBJ2-1; TRBD2 aligns across 7 bases. This CDR3 has 14 amino acids. The V and J ends lost 7 bases and 4 bases, in that order; junction bases with no gene match: 7. In germline, CDR1 is MNHEY, CDR2 SVGAGI.

The rearrangement links TRBV11-3 to TRBJ2-1; 11 bases map to TRBD2. The V and J ends lost 1 base and 9 bases, in that order; junction bases with no gene match: 2. Per germline, CDR1 SGHNT and CDR2 YENEEA. This CDR3 region has 14 residues. The CDR3 here is CASSLGLAGSEQFF. The CDR3 bases are TGTGCCAGCAGCTTAGGACTAGCGGGGAGTGAGCAGTTCTTC. The full variable domain, in which reference TRBV11-3 and TRBJ2-1 provide the parts outside the CDR3, is EAGVVQSPRYKIIEKKQPVAFWCNPISGHNTLYWYLQNLGQGPELLIRYENEEAVDDSQLPKDRFSAERLKGVDSTLKIQPAELGDSAVYLCASSLGLAGSEQFFGPGTRLTVL.

This sequence joins TRBV25-1 and TRBJ2-3, with 10 bases matching TRBD2. The CDR3 is made up of 13 amino acids. Germline V gene lookup returns CDR1 MGHDK and CDR2 SYGVNS. J lost 13 bases, V lost 1 base, and 5 bases had no gene match. Here the CDR3 reads CASSESGLAQEYF. In DNA, the CDR3 is TGTGCCAGCAGTGAATCGGGACTAGCGCAGGAGTATTTT.

The chain carries TRBV7-2 and TRBJ2-1, with 13 bases lining up with TRBD2. This CDR3 contains 15 residues. Germline loops: CDR1 SGHTA, CDR2 FQGNSA. The V gene end was trimmed by 3 bases and the J gene end by 5 bases; junction bases not matched to a gene: 1. The chain's CDR3 is CASSFGTSGNNEQFF. As DNA, the CDR3 is TGTGCCAGCAGCTTCGGGACTAGCGGGAACAATGAGCAGTTCTTC.

This clone occurred once. The V call is TRBV30, the J call TRBJ2-1, with D perhaps matching TRBD2 (6 bases). V was cut by 1 base and J by 5 bases, with 9 bases left in between. The CDR3 is made up of 13 amino acids. Looked up from germline, CDR1 is GTSNPN and CDR2 is SVGIG (reference sequence). The CDR3 loop reads CAWSAWGDNEQFF. In DNA form, the CDR3 reads TGTGCCTGGAGTGCCTGGGGGGACAATGAGCAGTTCTTC.

This clone was seen more than once but under ten times. The genes are TRBV4-3 and TRBJ2-2; 7 bases are shared with TRBD2. This CDR3 is 17 amino acids long. The V and J ends lost 0 bases and 6 bases, in that order; junction bases with no gene match: 10. Per the germline V gene, CDR1 is LGHNA and CDR2 is YSLEER. The CDR3 nucleotides read TGCGCCAGCAGCCAAGATGAAGGCGGGAGTATCGCCGGGGAGCTGTTTTTT. Protein product: CASSQDEGGSIAGELFF.

This clone showed up just a few times. The sample has other DNA sequences that encode this CDR3 too. V and J are TRBV19 and TRBJ1-2, with 9 bases lining up with TRBD1. Trimming removed 3 bases from V and 5 bases from J; junction bases left unmatched: 1. Germline CDR1 reads LNHDA; CDR2 reads SQIVND (reference sequence). The CDR3 totals 13 residues. The CDR3 bases are TGTGCCAGTAGTATTGGACAGGGGTATGGCTACACCTTC. This codes for CASSIGQGYGYTF.

J is TRBJ2-3 and V is TRBV5-1, with TRBD1 matching 8 bases. The trim removed 5 bases at V and 0 bases at J, leaving 5 bases unmatched. The CDR3 extends over 15 amino acids. Per the germline V gene, CDR1 is SGHRS and CDR2 is YFSETQ. CDR3 region: CASSQTGASTDTQYF. The CDR3 region has the DNA TGCGCCAGCAGTCAGACAGGGGCCAGCACAGATACGCAGTATTTT.

V is TRBV5-4 and J is TRBJ2-1; 8 nucleotides agree with TRBD2. With V trimmed by 0 bases and J by 2 bases, 7 bases remained unmatched. The CDR3 has 17 residues. Germline loops: CDR1 SGHNT, CDR2 YYREEE (reference sequence). CDR3 in amino acids: CASSLDAGREAYNEQFF. CDR3 nucleotides: TGTGCCAGCAGCTTGGACGCGGGGCGGGAGGCCTACAATGAGCAGTTCTTC.

This chain links TRBV5-1 with TRBJ2-1; TRBD2 matches 7 bases. CDR3 length: 15 residues. J lost 8 bases, V lost 1 base, and 9 bases had no gene match. Germline V CDR1 and CDR2: SGHRS, YFSETQ. CDR3 sequence: CASSLSRGGRDEQFF. For the CDR3, the DNA is TGCGCCAGCAGCTTGAGTAGGGGTGGGAGGGATGAGCAGTTCTTC.

This clone has only one observation. The V gene is TRBV28, the J gene TRBJ2-7; TRBD2 might be the D (6 bases). CDR1 is MDHEN, CDR2 SYDVKM, per germline. The CDR3 runs 12 residues. Trimming removed 5 bases from V and 7 bases from J, with 12 bases in between. CDR3 nucleotides: TGTGCCAGCAGTCCCGGGGGTAGGGAGCAGTACTTC. Translation: CASSPGGREQYF.